This entry concerns a single T cell receptor beta chain. Antigen: not known. MiXCR, run by TCRdb on the RT-PCR reads, gives a single entry per CDR3 protein. The sample has hundreds of thousands of distinct CDR3 sequences, roughly 25% seen once. The source of the sample is a study of response to subunit inactivated influenza vaccine. The CDR3 totals 14 residues. CDR1 and CDR2 (germline): SSHAT, FNYEAQ (reference sequence). V lost 2 bases and J 0 bases, leaving 8 bases between the germline ends. Study-level results: Researchers suggested that each seasonal influenza vaccination recruits few new T cells.

The clonotype was recovered from a middle-aged man who received an inactivated influenza vaccine. The specimen comprised CD4+ T cells sorted from PBMCs, sampled 5 to 6 days after vaccination. V gene TRBV7-7 combines with J gene TRBJ2-7; D is uncertain. The CDR3 reads CASSLTPSSYEQYF. The CDR3 DNA reads as TGTGCCAGCAGCTTAACCCCGAGCTCCTACGAGCAGTACTTC.